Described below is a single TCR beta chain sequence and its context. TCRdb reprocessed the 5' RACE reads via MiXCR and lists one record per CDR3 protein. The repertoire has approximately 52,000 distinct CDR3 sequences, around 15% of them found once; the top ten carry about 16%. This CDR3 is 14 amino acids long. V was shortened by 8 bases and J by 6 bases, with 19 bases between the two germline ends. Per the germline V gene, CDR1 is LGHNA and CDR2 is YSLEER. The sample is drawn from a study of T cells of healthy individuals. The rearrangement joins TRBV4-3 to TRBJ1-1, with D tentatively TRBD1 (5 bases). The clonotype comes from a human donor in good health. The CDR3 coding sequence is TGCGCCAGCGCACTAGGGACCGCTGACTCTGAAGCTTTCTTT. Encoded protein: CASALGTADSEAFF.